This passage covers 21 T cell receptor beta chains from one sample sequenced in a study of monozygotic twins with inflammatory bowel disease. TCRdb re-called the 5' RACE reads, yielding one record per CDR3 amino acid sequence without DNA. The sample features approximately 390,000 distinct CDR3 sequences, with 2% to 2.5% in its top ten. The sequenced material came from blood. These receptors all come from a human donor with ulcerative colitis or Crohn's disease, or a healthy co-twin of an affected twin (not recorded which).

The chain employs TRBV18 and TRBJ2-1; TCRdb's D call, TRBD1, is unchecked because there is no DNA. CDR3 size: 16 residues. Germline V gene lookup returns CDR1 KGHSH and CDR2 LQKENI. The CDR3 here is CASSRPGQGTYNEQFF.

The chain is built from TRBV5-1 and TRBJ2-7; the D call from TCRdb, TRBD2, cannot be confirmed without DNA. The CDR3 has 15 residues. From germline, CDR1 is SGHRS and CDR2 YFSETQ. This CDR3 is CASSVAGDSNYEQYF. Full variable domain (rest looked up from reference TRBV5-1 and TRBJ2-7): KAGVTQTPRYLIKTRGQQVTLSCSPISGHRSVSWYQQTPGQGLQFLFEYFSETQRNKGNFPGRFSGRQFSNSRSEMNVSTLELGDSALYLCASSVAGDSNYEQYFGPGTRLTVT.

The chain carries TRBV30 and TRBJ2-7; TCRdb lists TRBD2, though no DNA is available to test this call. The length of the CDR3 is 15 residues. CDR1 and CDR2 from the germline V gene are GTSNPN and SVGIG (reference sequence). CDR3 region: CAWSDGLAGSYEQYF.

The gene calls are TRBV5-1 and TRBJ2-4; TCRdb picks TRBD1, but there is no DNA to check that call. The germline gives CDR1 SGHRS, CDR2 YFSETQ. This CDR3 has 16 residues. The CDR3 spells CASSRTGGATWDIQYF.

The chain couples TRBV7-9 to TRBJ1-6. Looked up from germline, CDR1 is SEHNR and CDR2 is FQNEAQ (reference sequence). The CDR3 extends over 14 amino acids. The CDR3 spells CASSSAPKDSPLHF. Full variable domain (missing parts from reference TRBV7-9 and TRBJ1-6): DTGVSQNPRHKITKRGQNVTFRCDPISEHNRLYWYRQTLGQGPEFLTYFQNEAQLEKSRLLSDRFSAERPKGSFSTLEIQRTEQGDSAMYLCASSSAPKDSPLHFGNGTRLTVT.

This chain uses TRBV2 with TRBJ2-1; lacking DNA, the TRBD1 call made by TCRdb goes unchecked. The CDR3 extends over 15 amino acids. CDR1 and CDR2 (germline): SNHLY, FYNNEI. CDR3 protein: CASSRPTGGGNEQFF.

The CDR3 loop is CASSQQSLRAPSTDTQYF. The chain couples TRBV23-1 to TRBJ2-3; TCRdb gives TRBD2 as the D gene, but with no DNA this cannot be confirmed. TRBV23-1 is placed among ORFs of uncertain function. This CDR3 contains 18 residues.

The V gene is TRBV19, the J gene TRBJ2-1; TCRdb's D gene call, TRBD2, goes unchecked for lack of DNA. Germline assignment: CDR1 LNHDA and CDR2 SQIVND (reference sequence). This CDR3 comprises 17 residues. The CDR3 protein is CASSIPRPGLAGYEQFF.

The chain carries TRBV6-4 and TRBJ2-1. Germline CDR1 MRHNA, CDR2 SNTAGT. The CDR3 covers 15 residues. The CDR3: CASSDVGTPRHEQFF.

The chain is built from TRBV12-3 or TRBV12-4 and TRBJ2-5; TCRdb's D call, TRBD1, is unchecked because there is no DNA. This CDR3 region has 12 residues. The CDR3 spells CASATGVETQYF.

V gene TRBV6-2 or TRBV6-3 combines with J gene TRBJ2-7; there is no DNA to check the TCRdb D call of TRBD1. Germline V lookup: CDR1 MNHEY, CDR2 SVGEGT. The CDR3 spans 16 residues. This CDR3 reads CASRPGQGRDSYEQYF.

The chain employs TRBV3-1 and TRBJ2-1. Per germline, CDR1 LGHDT and CDR2 YNNKEL (reference sequence). The CDR3 is 14 residues long. The CDR3 region is CASSLSRGAVEQFF.

V and J are TRBV12-3 or TRBV12-4 and TRBJ1-5. The CDR3 is 13 amino acids. CDR3 sequence reads: CASSLMSGQPQHF.

The chain links TRBV20-1 to TRBJ2-1; absent DNA, TCRdb's TRBD2 call cannot be checked. The CDR3 runs 16 residues. Germline CDR1 DFQATT, CDR2 SNEGSKA (reference sequence). The CDR3 spells CSATSRLAGGDNEQFF.

V is TRBV20-1 and J is TRBJ2-7; TCRdb gives TRBD1 as the D gene, but with no DNA this cannot be confirmed. Germline V gives CDR1 DFQATT, CDR2 SNEGSKA (reference sequence). The length of the CDR3 is 13 residues. CDR3 loop: CSASRGLGYEQYF.

The chain is built from TRBV5-6 and TRBJ1-2; TCRdb lists TRBD1, though no DNA is available to test this call. The germline CDR1 and CDR2 sequences are SGHDT and YYEEEE. The CDR3 loop spans 14 amino acids. CDR3 residues: CASQKTGGGYGYTF.

The chain links TRBV2 to TRBJ2-1; as DNA is missing, the TRBD1 call by TCRdb cannot be tested. Germline loops: CDR1 SNHLY, CDR2 FYNNEI. This CDR3 is 12 amino acids long. The CDR3 is CASGEPNNEQFF.

The rearrangement links TRBV30 to TRBJ1-2; TCRdb's D call, TRBD1, is unchecked because there is no DNA. Per germline, CDR1 GTSNPN and CDR2 SVGIG (reference sequence). The CDR3 loop spans 14 amino acids. The chain's CDR3 is CAWSVRGFGYGYTF.

The chain recombines TRBV5-1 with TRBJ1-1. Germline V gene sequence: CDR1 SGHRS, CDR2 YFSETQ. CDR3 length equals 14 residues. The CDR3: CASRTTRQDTEAFF.

The chain has TRBV5-1 and TRBJ2-5. The CDR3 is 12 amino acids. CDR1 and CDR2 (germline): SGHRS, YFSETQ. CDR3 loop: CASSFDQETQYF. The entire variable domain, with the rest obtained from reference TRBV5-1 and TRBJ2-5, is as follows: KAGVTQTPRYLIKTRGQQVTLSCSPISGHRSVSWYQQTPGQGLQFLFEYFSETQRNKGNFPGRFSGRQFSNSRSEMNVSTLELGDSALYLCASSFDQETQYFGPGTRLLVL.

The genes are TRBV27 and TRBJ2-7; the TRBD1 assignment by TCRdb is unverifiable without DNA. CDR3 length: 12 amino acids. The V gene's germline CDR1 is MNHEY and CDR2 SMNVEV (reference sequence). This CDR3 reads CASGTGDYEQYF.